The rows below give T cell receptor beta chains drawn from one sample of a study of molecular identifiers for immune sequencing clone quantification. A single record per CDR3 protein comes from TCRdb applying MiXCR to the PCR reads. The sample has 100,000 or so distinct CDR3 sequences, about 35% seen once. Sequenced sample: naive CD8+ T cells from blood, with Jurkat cell RNA spiked in. These receptors were taken from a human donor in good health. Some libraries in this study had Jurkat cell RNA spiked in. Each CDR3 is given with its conserved first and last residue. D genes are given only for firm matches. Only some rows state a clone size, as once, few, many or a class for expanded clones.

J gene,V gene,clone size,CDR3 length,D gene,CDR3 DNA,CDR3 protein
TRBJ2-5,TRBV6-2/TRBV6-3,many,12,NA,TGTGCCAGCAGTCCCGTCCAAGAGACCCAGTACTTC,CASSPVQETQYF
TRBJ2-2,TRBV27,many,13,NA,TGTGCCAGCAGTTCAGGTGGGGCCGGGGAGCTGTTTTTT,CASSSGGAGELFF
TRBJ2-4,TRBV28,many,18,NA,TGTGCCAGCAAATTACTGGTGGAACGTTTTCTAGCCAAAAACATTCAGTACTTC,CASKLLVERFLAKNIQYF
TRBJ2-1,TRBV28,few,15,TRBD2,TGTGCCAGCAGCTTTAGCGGGAGGCCCTACAATGAGCAGTTCTTC,CASSFSGRPYNEQFF
TRBJ2-2,TRBV5-6,NA,14,NA,TGTGCCAGCAGCTTGGGGTTTGGGACCGGGGAGCTGCTTTTT,CASSLGFGTGELLF
TRBJ2-2,TRBV9,many,14,NA,TGTGCCAGCAGCCCAGACGGGGTCACCGGGGAGCTGTTTTTT,CASSPDGVTGELFF
TRBJ2-5,TRBV2,NA,14,NA,TGTGCCAGCAGTCTCGTATATGGCGTGGAGACCCAGTACTTC,CASSLVYGVETQYF
TRBJ2-7,TRBV9,NA,14,NA,TGTGCCAGCAGCGTGCACGGGAGCAACGACGAGCAGTACTTC,CASSVHGSNDEQYF
TRBJ2-6,TRBV9,NA,18,NA,TGTGCCAGCAGCGTAGAACTTTCAGGGTTCTCTGGGGCCAACGACCTGACTTTC,CASSVELSGFSGANDLTF
TRBJ2-7,TRBV28,many,14,TRBD1,TGTGCCAGCAGCAGAGCCGGGACAGAATACGAGCAGTACTTC,CASSRAGTEYEQYF
TRBJ2-7,TRBV25-1,few,15,TRBD2,TGTGCCAGTAAGAAGCGGGAGTCGAACTCCTACGAGCAGTACTTC,CASKKRESNSYEQYF
TRBJ2-1,TRBV20-1,NA,13,NA,TGCAGTGCTAGAGGGCCTAGCTCCAATGAGCAGTTCTTC,CSARGPSSNEQFF
TRBJ2-2,TRBV11-2,NA,19,TRBD2,TGTGCCAGCAGCTTAACCATCCTAGCGGGAGCCCCGGGCACCGGGGAGCTGGTTTTT,CASSLTILAGAPGTGELVF
TRBJ2-5,TRBV13,few,14,TRBD1,TGTGCCAGCAGCTTAGGGACAGGGGGAAAGACCCAGTACTTC,CASSLGTGGKTQYF
TRBJ2-3,TRBV7-2,NA,17,TRBD2,TGTGCCAGCAGCCCGGAACTAGCGGTAGGGGGAGTTGATACGCAGTATTTT,CASSPELAVGGVDTQYF
TRBJ2-1,TRBV13,NA,15,TRBD2,TGTGCCAGCAGCCCCTCCAGCGGGAGTGGAAATGAGCAGTTCTTC,CASSPSSGSGNEQFF
TRBJ1-1,TRBV19,NA,11,NA,TGTGCCAGTAGTAGGAGTTCTGAAGCTTTCTTT,CASSRSSEAFF
TRBJ2-5,TRBV18,NA,13,NA,TGTGCCAGCTCACGTCCCCTACAAGAGACCCAGTACTTC,CASSRPLQETQYF
TRBJ1-6,TRBV25-1,few,14,TRBD1,TGTGCCAGCAGTCGGACAGGGAATAATTCACCCCTCCACTTT,CASSRTGNNSPLHF
TRBJ1-5,TRBV4-3,NA,14,NA,TGCGCCAGCAGCCACGGAACAGGGCCAGATACGCAGCATTTT,CASSHGTGPDTQHF
TRBJ2-3,TRBV7-8,few,16,TRBD2,TGTGCCAGCAGCGCGTCCGGGACTAGATATAGGAATACGCAGTATTTT,CASSASGTRYRNTQYF
TRBJ2-7,TRBV4-2,NA,14,NA,TGTGCCAGTAGAAAGACTAGGCTCAGCTACGAGCAGTACTTC,CASRKTRLSYEQYF
TRBJ1-1,TRBV5-1,NA,12,NA,TGCGCCAGCAGCTTGGAGACAGTTGATGCTTTCTTT,CASSLETVDAFF
TRBJ2-1,TRBV13,NA,14,TRBD1,TGTGCCAGCAGCCGTCCAGGGGACAGCAATGAGCAGTTCTTC,CASSRPGDSNEQFF
TRBJ1-6,TRBV7-9,few,15,NA,TGTGCCAGCAGCTTAGCAGCAAGGGGGAATTCACCCCTCCACTTT,CASSLAARGNSPLHF
TRBJ2-3,TRBV19,NA,14,NA,TGTGCCAGTAGTATCCGGCCAAGCACAGATACGCAGTATTTT,CASSIRPSTDTQYF
TRBJ2-5,TRBV2,few,16,TRBD2,TGTGCCAGCAGTGTCCGACTAGCGGGAGATGGGGAGACCCAGTACTTC,CASSVRLAGDGETQYF
TRBJ1-2,TRBV28,many,14,TRBD1,TGTGCCAGCAAGGTGCCGGACAGGGTATATGGCTACACCTTC,CASKVPDRVYGYTF
TRBJ1-5,TRBV20-1,NA,16,TRBD1,TGCAGTGCTAGTCCCGGGACAGCCTATAGCAATCAGCCCCAGCAATTT,CSASPGTAYSNQPQQF
TRBJ2-1,TRBV29-1,many,14,TRBD2,TGCAGCGTCCCTGGCGGGAGCTCCTACAATGAGCAGTTCTTC,CSVPGGSSYNEQFF
TRBJ2-5,TRBV4-1,NA,16,TRBD1,TGCGACAGCAGCCAGATCCCGGACAGGGGACAAGAGACCCAGTACTTC,CDSSQIPDRGQETQYF
TRBJ2-6,TRBV12-3/TRBV12-4,few,17,NA,TGTGCCAGCAGTTCGCCTTGGGGGCGAACTGGGGCCAACGTCCTGACTTTC,CASSSPWGRTGANVLTF
TRBJ2-7,TRBV5-6,many,11,NA,TGTGCCAGCAGCCTCGGTAACGAGCAGTACTTC,CASSLGNEQYF
TRBJ2-7,TRBV7-9,NA,14,NA,TGTGCCAGCAGCACAGGGATACTCTCCTACGAGCAGTACTTC,CASSTGILSYEQYF
TRBJ2-5,TRBV20-1,NA,14,TRBD2,TGCAGTGCTATTCCTAGCGGGATGCGAGAGACCCAGTACTTC,CSAIPSGMRETQYF
TRBJ2-7,TRBV12-3/TRBV12-4,once,15,TRBD1,TGTGCCAGCAGTCCGAAACAGGGGGCGCCCTACGAGCAGTACTTC,CASSPKQGAPYEQYF
TRBJ2-2,TRBV5-6,many,15,TRBD1,TGTGCCAGCAGCTTGGCCGGACAGGGCACCGGGGAGCTGTTTTTT,CASSLAGQGTGELFF
TRBJ1-4,TRBV7-9,many,14,NA,TGTGCCAGCAGCTTGACAGCGAGTAATGAAAAACTGTTTTTT,CASSLTASNEKLFF
TRBJ2-3,TRBV29-1,many,16,NA,TGCAGCGTAGCCGGGTCCCAGTCTATGCCCTCAGATACGCAGTATTTT,CSVAGSQSMPSDTQYF
TRBJ2-7,TRBV28,many,17,TRBD1,TGTGCCAGCAGTTTTCTGTTCTTGAGACAGGGGGCCTACGAGCAGTACTTC,CASSFLFLRQGAYEQYF